Following are 24 T cell receptor beta chains from one sample sequenced in a study of T cell responses to AZD1222 COVID-19 vaccine. Only in-frame clones appear in the TCRdb table, and some are missing; sequencing was by immunoSEQ multiplex PCR. The sample holds roughly 140,000 clones, just over 90% seen once. The sequencing used peripheral blood, collected on day 0 of AZD1222 vaccination. The receptors derive from an adult in good health.

This clone was observed once. V gene TRBV6-5 combines with J gene TRBJ2-7; 12 bases agree with TRBD2. V lost 7 bases to trimming and J lost 5 bases; unmatched junction nucleotides: 9. The CDR3 spans 15 residues. CDR1 and CDR2 (germline): MNHEY, SVGAGI. DNA of the CDR3: TGTGCCAGCACCCCCGGACTAGCGGGACCTAACGAGCAGTACTTC. It is translated as CASTPGLAGPNEQYF.

This chain joins TRBV28 and TRBJ2-7; 12 bases align to TRBD1. The CDR3 has 15 amino acids. Per the germline V gene, CDR1 is MDHEN and CDR2 is SYDVKM. The V gene end was trimmed by 7 bases and the J gene end by 5 bases; junction bases not matched to a gene: 9. For the CDR3, the DNA is TGTGCCAGCAACAATCGGGGGACAGGGGGCCACGAGCAGTACTTC. Translating gives CASNNRGTGGHEQYF.

The gene calls are TRBV3-1 (or the pseudogene TRBV3-2) and TRBJ1-1; D call uncertain. The germline V gene encodes CDR1 LGHDT and CDR2 YNNKEL (reference sequence). Trimming removed 3 bases at V and 1 base at J, with 12 bases between. This CDR3 spans 15 amino acids. The CDR3 here is CASSQFLSRNTEAFF. The CDR3 nucleotides read TGTGCCAGCAGCCAGTTCCTCAGCCGGAACACTGAAGCTTTCTTT.

The J gene is TRBJ1-2, the V gene TRBV7-2; D may be TRBD1 (6 bases). The CDR3 sequence is 13 residues long. The germline V gene encodes CDR1 SGHTA and CDR2 FQGNSA. Trimming removed 4 bases from V and 5 bases from J, with 11 bases in between. CDR3 sequence: CASSSWTVYGYTF. The CDR3 DNA follows: TGTGCCAGCAGCTCATGGACAGTTTATGGCTACACCTTC. Combining the CDR3 with reference TRBV7-2 and TRBJ1-2 gives the whole variable domain GAGVSQSPSNKVTEKGKDVELRCDPISGHTALYWYRQSLGQGLEFLIYFQGNSAPDKSGLPSDRFSAERTGGSVSTLTIQRTQQEDSAVYLCASSSWTVYGYTFGSGTRLTVV.

The rearrangement joins TRBV5-1 to TRBJ2-2; possible D gene TRBD1, 6 bases. Per germline, CDR1 SGHRS and CDR2 YFSETQ. V lost 2 bases and J 2 bases, leaving 19 bases between the germline ends. The CDR3 length is 18 residues. Written as DNA, the CDR3 is TGCGCCAGCAGCTTCGAAACTCACCGGGACACTAACACCGGGGAGCTGTTTTTT. It specifies CASSFETHRDTNTGELFF. Based on the CDR3 plus reference TRBV5-1 and TRBJ2-2, the full variable domain is KAGVTQTPRYLIKTRGQQVTLSCSPISGHRSVSWYQQTPGQGLQFLFEYFSETQRNKGNFPGRFSGRQFSNSRSEMNVSTLELGDSALYLCASSFETHRDTNTGELFFGEGSRLTVL.

The rearrangement joins TRBV6-5 to TRBJ1-4, with D tentatively TRBD1 (5 bases). V lost 0 bases and J lost 7, with 15 bases in between. Germline V gives CDR1 MNHEY, CDR2 SVGAGI. The CDR3 spans 16 residues. The CDR3 DNA follows: TGTGCCAGCAGTTACTCGGGGGACGGGCGAGGTGAAAAACTGTTTTTT. Encoded protein: CASSYSGDGRGEKLFF.

This clone was observed once. This rearrangement joins TRBV11-2 to TRBJ2-1; no firm D call. Trimming pared 5 bases from V and 0 bases from J, leaving 14 bases between. The CDR3 covers 16 residues. Per the germline V gene, CDR1 is SGHAT and CDR2 is FQNNGV. The CDR3 DNA is TGTGCCAGCAGCCTCCAGGTCCTTAGCTCCTACAATGAGCAGTTCTTC. This gives the protein CASSLQVLSSYNEQFF.

The rearrangement uses TRBV25-1 and TRBJ2-3; the match to TRBD2 covers 7 bases. CDR1 is MGHDK and CDR2 is SYGVNS in the germline V gene. The J segment lost 0 bases and the V segment lost 5 bases, leaving 5 bases of the junction unmatched. The CDR3 covers 15 residues. CDR3 in DNA: TGTGCCAGCAGTCCAGCGGGGACTAGCACAGATACGCAGTATTTT. Protein sequence: CASSPAGTSTDTQYF.

For this clone: The same CDR3 arises from other DNA sequences in this sample as well. The genes are TRBV2 and TRBJ2-5, with D perhaps matching TRBD1 (5 bases). Trimming left V 0 bases short and J 2 bases short, with 10 bases between. Germline V gene lookup returns CDR1 SNHLY and CDR2 FYNNEI. This CDR3 has 15 amino acids. The CDR3 region has the DNA TGTGCCAGCAGTGAAGCAGGGGCTACTCAAGAGACCCAGTACTTC. Translation gives CASSEAGATQETQYF.

The chain couples TRBV6-5 to TRBJ2-5; the D is unclear. Trimming removed 5 bases at V and 4 bases at J, with 11 bases between. The CDR3 runs to 13 residues. The germline V gene encodes CDR1 MNHEY and CDR2 SVGAGI. The CDR3 sequence is CASSTGPSETQYF. The CDR3 nucleotides read TGTGCCAGCAGTACGGGTCCCTCAGAGACCCAGTACTTC.

The V and J genes are TRBV6-5 and TRBJ2-7, with unresolved D. In germline, CDR1 is MNHEY, CDR2 SVGAGI. The CDR3 covers 15 residues. Trimming left V 6 bases short and J 1 base short, with 16 bases between. The CDR3 spells CASRRSMDLSYEQYF. The CDR3 nucleotides read TGTGCCAGCAGAAGGAGTATGGATCTTTCCTACGAGCAGTACTTC.

This rearrangement joins TRBV5-1 to TRBJ2-7, with TRBD2 matching 10 bases. Unmatched junction bases numbered 6, after V lost 0 bases and J lost 0 bases. The CDR3 totals 17 residues. Per germline, CDR1 SGHRS and CDR2 YFSETQ. The CDR3 spells CASSLVASGSSSYEQYF. CDR3 sequence (DNA): TGCGCCAGCAGCTTGGTGGCTAGCGGGAGCAGCTCCTACGAGCAGTACTTC.

V and J are TRBV5-6 and TRBJ2-7, with D perhaps TRBD1 (5 bases). This CDR3 spans 13 amino acids. Germline CDR1 reads SGHDT; CDR2 reads YYEEEE. V gave up 1 base and J gave up 2 bases, with 7 bases separating them. This chain's CDR3 is CASSLTGPYEQYF. CDR3 DNA: TGTGCCAGCAGCTTGACAGGTCCCTACGAGCAGTACTTC. Complete variable domain (other parts from reference TRBV5-6 and TRBJ2-7): DAGVTQSPTHLIKTRGQQVTLRCSPKSGHDTVSWYQQALGQGPQFIFQYYEEEERQRGNFPDRFSGHQFPNYSSELNVNALLLGDSALYLCASSLTGPYEQYFGPGTRLTVT.

The V and J genes are TRBV19 and TRBJ1-5; a weak D match, TRBD1 (5 bases). Between the trimmed V and J ends, which lost 6 bases and 4 bases, there was a span of 10 bases. Germline V CDR1 and CDR2: LNHDA, SQIVND (reference sequence). The CDR3 is 13 residues long. The CDR3 here is CASRSGRNQPQHF. Here the CDR3 DNA reads TGTGCCAGTAGATCGGGACGGAATCAGCCCCAGCATTTT. The variable domain in full, completed from reference TRBV19 and TRBJ1-5, reads DGGITQSPKYLFRKEGQNVTLSCEQNLNHDAMYWYRQDPGQGLRLIYYSQIVNDFQKGDIAEGYSVSREKKESFPLTVTSAQKNPTAFYLCASRSGRNQPQHFGDGTRLSIL.

The rearrangement uses TRBV27 and TRBJ2-3; D is unresolved. The germline gives CDR1 MNHEY, CDR2 SMNVEV (reference sequence). The CDR3 is 17 amino acids. The V end was cut by 4 bases, the J end by 1 base, with 18 bases between. The CDR3 DNA follows: TGTGCCAGCAGTTCGATAACGGACCTCGTAGGCACAGATACGCAGTATTTT. This sequence encodes CASSSITDLVGTDTQYF.

The rearrangement joins TRBV10-3 to TRBJ1-1; 12 bases match TRBD1. CDR1 is ENHRY and CDR2 is SYGVKD in the germline V gene. Trimming at V came to 6 bases and at J to 1 base, leaving 9 bases not matched to a gene. The CDR3 extends over 17 amino acids. Here the CDR3 reads CAISRGTGGAGNTEAFF. CDR3 sequence (DNA): TGTGCCATCAGCCGCGGGACAGGGGGCGCTGGGAACACTGAAGCTTTCTTT.

The gene calls are TRBV9 and TRBJ1-2; tentative D call: TRBD1 (6 bases). V gave up 3 bases and J gave up 8 bases, with 17 bases separating them. Per the germline V gene, CDR1 is SGDLS and CDR2 is YYNGEE. The CDR3 has 14 residues. CDR3 residues: CASSAGQGLRGYTF. In nucleotides, the CDR3 is TGTGCCAGCAGCGCAGGGCAGGGGCTAAGAGGCTACACCTTC. Combining the CDR3 with reference TRBV9 and TRBJ1-2 gives the whole variable domain DSGVTQTPKHLITATGQRVTLRCSPRSGDLSVYWYQQSLDQGLQFLIQYYNGEERAKGNILERFSAQQFPDLHSELNLSSLELGDSALYFCASSAGQGLRGYTFGSGTRLTVV.

The CDR3 is CASSLGGPGSEQYF. Here the CDR3 DNA reads TGTGCCAGCAGCTTGGGGGGCCCGGGGTCCGAGCAGTACTTC. The chain joins TRBV7-8 to TRBJ2-7; D tentatively reads TRBD1 or TRBD2 (6 bases each). Between the trimmed V and J ends, which lost 3 bases and 6 bases, there was a span of 15 bases. This CDR3 has 14 amino acids. The germline gives CDR1 SGHVS, CDR2 FQNEAQ.

The chain combines TRBV5-1 with TRBJ2-3, with a weak D call TRBD2 (5 bases). The length of the CDR3 is 16 residues. Between the trimmed V and J ends, which lost 0 bases and 0 bases, there was a span of 11 bases. CDR1 is SGHRS and CDR2 is YFSETQ in the germline V gene. The CDR3 protein is CASSLGRTASTDTQYF. CDR3 nucleotide sequence: TGCGCCAGCAGCTTGGGGCGGACTGCTAGCACAGATACGCAGTATTTT.

This clone was recorded only once. The chain employs TRBV10-3 and TRBJ2-7, with 10 bases fitting TRBD1. The germline V gene encodes CDR1 ENHRY and CDR2 SYGVKD. J was trimmed by 4 bases and V by 7 bases; bases with no gene match: 4. The CDR3 length is 13 residues. In nucleotides, the CDR3 is TGTGCCATCAAGACAGGGGGCCGGTACGAGCAGTACTTC. Residues: CAIKTGGRYEQYF.

The genes are TRBV7-3 and TRBJ2-5; a weak D match, TRBD1 (6 bases). From germline, CDR1 is SGHTA and CDR2 FQGTGA. V dropped 1 base and J dropped 5 bases, with 14 bases sitting between them. This CDR3 comprises 15 residues. This chain's CDR3 is CASSLKGGLWETQYF. The CDR3 coding sequence is TGTGCCAGCAGCTTAAAAGGGGGTCTCTGGGAGACCCAGTACTTC.

V is TRBV6-5 and J is TRBJ2-1, with D perhaps matching TRBD2 (5 bases). The germline gives CDR1 MNHEY, CDR2 SVGAGI. Trimming left V 7 bases short and J 7 bases short, with 20 bases between. CDR3 size: 15 residues. The CDR3 sequence: CASTESGGLGNEQFF. The CDR3 nucleotides read TGTGCCAGCACCGAGAGTGGCGGACTTGGTAATGAGCAGTTCTTC.

The gene calls are TRBV14 and TRBJ1-6; D is undetermined. The CDR3 length is 14 residues. Germline CDR1 is SGHDN and CDR2 is FVKESK. V lost 0 bases and J lost 7, with 7 bases in between. In nucleotides, the CDR3 is TGTGCCAGCAGCCAAGAAATTGGCAATTCACCCCTCCACTTT. As protein: CASSQEIGNSPLHF.

This chain uses TRBV7-3 with TRBJ2-1; perhaps TRBD2 as D (5 bases). The CDR3 has 14 amino acids. Trimming pared 2 bases from V and 4 bases from J, leaving 9 bases between. Germline V gene data show CDR1 as SGHTA and CDR2 as FQGTGA. The CDR3 nucleotides are TGTGCCAGCAGCTTAGCCGGGAATTACAATGAGCAGTTCTTC. Encoded protein: CASSLAGNYNEQFF. The variable domain in full, with the rest retrieved from reference TRBV7-3 and TRBJ2-1, is GAGVSQTPSNKVTEKGKYVELRCDPISGHTALYWYRQSLGQGPEFLIYFQGTGAADDSGLPNDRFFAVRPEGSVSTLKIQRTERGDSAVYLCASSLAGNYNEQFFGPGTRLTVL.